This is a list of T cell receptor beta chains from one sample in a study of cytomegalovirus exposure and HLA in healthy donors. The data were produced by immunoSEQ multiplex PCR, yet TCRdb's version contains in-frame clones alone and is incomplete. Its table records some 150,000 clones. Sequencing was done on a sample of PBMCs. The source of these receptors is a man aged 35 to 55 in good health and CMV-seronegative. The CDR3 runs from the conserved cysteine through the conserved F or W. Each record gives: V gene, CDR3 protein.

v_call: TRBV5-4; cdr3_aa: CASSLGSGLANYEQYF
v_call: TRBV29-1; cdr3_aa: CSVEDRGKNTQYF
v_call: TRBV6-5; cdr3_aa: CASTSGRNQPQHF
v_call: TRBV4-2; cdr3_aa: CASSQDLLTGELFF
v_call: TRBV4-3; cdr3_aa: CASSQEGTGTNEKLFF
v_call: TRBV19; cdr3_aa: CATSASTTNNSPLHF
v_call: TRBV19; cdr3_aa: CASSSEGQKNEKLFF
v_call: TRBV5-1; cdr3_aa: CASSTSGLAAETQYF
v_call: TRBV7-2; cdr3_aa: CASSPNRLAGGGTQYF
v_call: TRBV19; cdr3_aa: CASSRTGGAYEQYF
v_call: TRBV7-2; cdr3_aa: CASSLQGQGPYGYTF
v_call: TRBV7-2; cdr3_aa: CASRAAGARFHEQYF
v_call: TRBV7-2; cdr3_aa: CASSPQGASPLHF
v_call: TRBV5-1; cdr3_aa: CASSPARGGRMEGYTF
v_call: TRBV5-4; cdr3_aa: CASSRSGGGSSYEQYF
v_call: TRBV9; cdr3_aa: CASSVAPQGNTGELFF
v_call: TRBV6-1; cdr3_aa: CASSPLLTGDYGYTF
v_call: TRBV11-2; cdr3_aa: CASSLAAPRTSGVDYEQYF
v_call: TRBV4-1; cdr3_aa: CASRREGGLNYGYTF
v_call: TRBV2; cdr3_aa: CASSEGLNEQFF
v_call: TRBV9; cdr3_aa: CASSVRRQVANTGELFF
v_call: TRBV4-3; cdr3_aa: CASSQDLGRNTGELFF
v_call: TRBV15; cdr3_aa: CATRPGVAGANVLTF